These 16 T cell receptor beta chains were sequenced from one sample in a study of T-cell reconstitution after alpha-beta-depleted transplantation in children. The TCRbeta library incorporated unique molecular identifiers. TCRdb passed the PCR reads through MiXCR, listing each CDR3 protein once. Of about 140,000 distinct CDR3 sequences in the sample, around 9% are singletons; the top ten hold roughly 20%. The source material was PBMCs, mostly from graft donor cells, sampled 180 days after TCRalphabeta/CD19-depleted stem cell transplant. These receptors were collected from a female patient aged 2-9 years who had a stem cell transplant for congenital amegakaryocytic thrombocytopenia, so the T cells may come from the graft donor.

This chain connects TRBV10-3 to TRBJ1-1; D is perhaps TRBD1 (5 bases). The CDR3 is made up of 14 amino acids. The V gene lost 3 bases and the J gene lost 3 bases, with 11 bases spanning the gap. Germline CDR1 reads ENHRY; CDR2 reads SYGVKD. In nucleotides, the CDR3 is TGTGCCATCAGTGAACCAGGGTTGGACACTGAAGCTTTCTTT. This translates into CAISEPGLDTEAFF.

CDR3 residues: CASSDRRDQPQHF. CDR3 coding DNA: TGTGCCAGCAGCGACAGGAGGGATCAGCCCCAGCATTTT. V usage is TRBV12-3 or TRBV12-4 and J usage is TRBJ1-5; D is possibly TRBD1 (6 bases). This CDR3 spans 13 amino acids. The ends were cut back, 6 bases at V and 5 bases at J, with 11 bases in the middle.

This clonotype was seen a handful of times. The chain uses TRBV4-2 and TRBJ2-6; D not resolved. Germline assignment: CDR1 LGHNA and CDR2 YNFKEQ. This CDR3 contains 16 residues. Deletions cut 0 bases from V and 0 bases from J, with 6 bases between. The CDR3 reads CASSQEPASGANVLTF. CDR3 DNA: TGTGCCAGCAGCCAAGAGCCGGCCTCTGGGGCCAACGTCCTGACTTTC.

This clonotype was observed many times. The CDR3 DNA follows: TGTGCCAGCAGTTACTCCCGCTCTGGGGCCAACGTCCTGACTTTC. Its translation is CASSYSRSGANVLTF. This sequence joins TRBV6-5 and TRBJ2-6; D is undetermined. The germline gives CDR1 MNHEY, CDR2 SVGAGI. The CDR3 runs to 15 residues. V dropped 0 bases and J dropped 0 bases, with 3 bases sitting between them.

This clonotype was detected ten times or more. This CDR3 is CASIGGANVLTF. In DNA, the CDR3 is TGTGCCAGCATTGGAGGGGCCAACGTCCTGACTTTC. The chain couples TRBV2 to TRBJ2-6, with no clear D. V was clipped by 7 bases and J by 4 bases, with 5 bases between them. CDR1 and CDR2 (germline): SNHLY, FYNNEI. The CDR3 spans 12 residues.

The J gene is TRBJ2-2, the V gene TRBV12-3 or TRBV12-4, with D possibly matching TRBD1 (5 bases). Trimming shortened V by 0 bases and J by 0 bases, and 8 bases separated the two germline ends. This CDR3 region has 16 residues. The CDR3 spells CASSLADIANTGELFF. Here the CDR3 DNA reads TGTGCCAGCAGTTTAGCGGACATTGCGAACACCGGGGAGCTGTTTTTT.

This clonotype appeared many times. The chain links TRBV29-1 to TRBJ1-2; TRBD1 aligns across 8 bases. Germline loops: CDR1 SQVTM, CDR2 ANQGSEA. This CDR3 has 11 residues. V dropped 7 bases and J dropped 8; count of bases not matched to a gene: 6. The CDR3 DNA sequence: TGCAGCGCCGTTCGGGACAGGGGCTACACCTTC. It is translated as CSAVRDRGYTF.

This clonotype was observed a few times. This chain joins TRBV12-3 or TRBV12-4 and TRBJ2-1; D possibly matches TRBD1 or TRBD2 (5 bases each). This CDR3 comprises 16 residues. V dropped 5 bases and J dropped 8 bases, with 22 bases sitting between them. Here the CDR3 reads CASSEMIGTSVDEQFF. CDR3 coding DNA: TGTGCCAGCAGTGAGATGATAGGGACGTCGGTCGATGAGCAGTTCTTC.

This chain links TRBV4-1 with TRBJ2-3; 11 nucleotides line up with TRBD2. With 1 base clipped from V and 3 bases from J, the junction kept 12 bases outside the gene matches. This CDR3 comprises 19 residues. From germline, CDR1 is MGHRA and CDR2 YSYEKL. Here the CDR3 reads CASSQGHSGGAWRTDTQYF. The CDR3 DNA is TGCGCCAGCAGCCAAGGCCATAGCGGGGGGGCCTGGCGTACAGATACGCAGTATTTT.

This clonotype showed up many times. The gene calls are TRBV20-1 and TRBJ2-3; D tentatively fits TRBD1 or TRBD2 (5 bases each). From germline, CDR1 is DFQATT and CDR2 SNEGSKA (reference sequence). The CDR3 sequence is 16 residues long. Trimming took 1 base from V and 1 from J, leaving 15 bases between them. The CDR3 region has the DNA TGCAGTGCTAGAGCCGGCAGCCGAGGGGGCACAGATACGCAGTATTTT. Translating gives CSARAGSRGGTDTQYF.

This clonotype was detected ten times or more. The rearrangement joins TRBV6-1 to TRBJ2-7, with 10 bases that match TRBD2. The CDR3 has 16 amino acids. Looked up from germline, CDR1 is MNHNS and CDR2 is SASEGT. Trimming removed 8 bases from V and 1 base from J; junction bases left unmatched: 11. The DNA for the CDR3 is TGTGCCAGCGTGGAGCGGGAGGGCCGGCGATCCTACGAGCAGTACTTC. This gives the protein CASVEREGRRSYEQYF.

This clonotype was seen at least ten times. The chain has TRBV20-1 and TRBJ2-1, with D possibly being TRBD2 (6 bases). From germline, CDR1 is DFQATT and CDR2 SNEGSKA (reference sequence). The CDR3 totals 14 residues. Trimming pared 6 bases from V and 2 bases from J, leaving 14 bases between. CDR3 in amino acids: CSAVGRDAYNEQFF. CDR3 bases: TGCAGTGCGGTAGGGCGGGACGCCTACAATGAGCAGTTCTTC.

This clonotype was found many times. The chain links TRBV20-1 to TRBJ2-5; D is unclear. The CDR3 runs 12 residues. Germline values: CDR1 DFQATT, CDR2 SNEGSKA (reference sequence). Deletions cut 3 bases from V and 5 bases from J, with 10 bases between. CDR3 coding DNA: TGCAGTGCTAGCAGACCTGGGGAGACCCAGTACTTC. This codes for CSASRPGETQYF.

In this sample, this clonotype turned up many times. This chain uses TRBV20-1 with TRBJ1-6; possible D gene TRBD1, 6 bases. Trimming removed 8 bases from V and 7 bases from J, with 12 bases in between. The CDR3 loop spans 12 amino acids. Germline V CDR1 and CDR2: DFQATT, SNEGSKA (reference sequence). The CDR3 nucleotides are TGCAGTCCGGACAGCCCGAATTCACCCCTCCACTTT. It yields the protein CSPDSPNSPLHF.

This clonotype was seen a handful of times. V usage is TRBV19 and J usage is TRBJ2-5; tentatively, D is TRBD1 (6 bases). The ends were cut back, 0 bases at V and 2 bases at J, with 10 bases in the middle. CDR1 is LNHDA, CDR2 SQIVND, per germline (reference sequence). The CDR3 is made up of 15 amino acids. The CDR3 region is CASSIDQGFQETQYF. The DNA for the CDR3 is TGTGCCAGTAGTATAGATCAGGGGTTTCAAGAGACCCAGTACTTC.

Only a few counts were recorded for this clonotype. The chain couples TRBV7-7 to TRBJ2-3; no clear D. The germline V and J ends were trimmed by 2 bases and 0 bases, with 18 bases remaining between them. CDR3 length: 18 residues. Germline lookup yields CDR1 SSHAT and CDR2 FNYEAQ (reference sequence). CDR3 region: CASSLRSGRYGSTDTQYF. The CDR3 bases are TGTGCCAGCAGCTTAAGGAGTGGGCGCTACGGGAGCACAGATACGCAGTATTTT.